Presented here are 8 T cell receptor beta chains from one specimen sequenced in a study of T cells after yellow fever vaccination. TCRdb processed the 5' RACE reads anew with MiXCR; each CDR3 protein has one entry. The top ten hold less than 20% of the sample, which has under 400,000 distinct CDR3 sequences, 9.5% to 13% seen once. The sequencing used PBMCs, collected on the day of the first yellow fever vaccination. The receptor set was obtained from a young man who received the YFV17D yellow fever vaccine.

This chain connects TRBV4-1 to TRBJ2-3, with TRBD1 matching over 8 bases. V dropped 4 bases and J dropped 0; count of bases not matched to a gene: 3. Germline lookup yields CDR1 MGHRA and CDR2 YSYEKL. The CDR3 loop spans 15 amino acids. This CDR3 is CASSRRDRSTDTQYF. The CDR3 DNA reads TGCGCCAGCAGCCGCCGGGACAGGAGCACAGATACGCAGTATTTT.

The chain links TRBV6-5 to TRBJ2-7; D may be TRBD1 or TRBD2 (5 bases each). Deletions cut 0 bases from V and 3 bases from J, with 9 bases between. This CDR3 has 14 amino acids. Germline V gene lookup returns CDR1 MNHEY and CDR2 SVGAGI. CDR3 DNA sequence: TGTGCCAGCAGTTACTCCGGGACGGGCTACGAGCAGTACTTC. It yields the protein CASSYSGTGYEQYF.

The chain is built from TRBV7-9 and TRBJ1-1, with unresolved D. Trimming took off 1 base at V and 4 bases at J, with 13 bases between the two ends. The length of the CDR3 is 15 residues. Germline loops: CDR1 SEHNR, CDR2 FQNEAQ (reference sequence). The CDR3, as DNA: TGTGCCAGCAGCTTAGGGGCACCGCCCCGCACTGAAGCTTTCTTT. Its translation: CASSLGAPPRTEAFF.

This chain joins TRBV10-3 and TRBJ1-5; D perhaps matches TRBD1 (6 bases). CDR1 is ENHRY, CDR2 SYGVKD, per germline. This CDR3 contains 13 residues. V lost 8 bases to trimming and J lost 3 bases, with 11 bases between them. CDR3 region: CAIGQQVNQPQHF. The CDR3 nucleotides are TGTGCCATCGGACAGCAAGTCAATCAGCCCCAGCATTTT.

The rearrangement links TRBV7-9 to TRBJ2-1, with D perhaps matching TRBD2 (6 bases). This CDR3 has 12 amino acids. Germline V gives CDR1 SEHNR, CDR2 FQNEAQ (reference sequence). Here the CDR3 DNA reads TGTGCGACGCACGAGGGGAGGTTGGAGCAGTTCTTC. This encodes CATHEGRLEQFF.

This clonotype was seen ten or more times. The chain couples TRBV7-3 to TRBJ2-1; a weak D match, TRBD2 (5 bases). The germline V gene has CDR1 SGHTA and CDR2 FQGTGA. The germline V and J ends were trimmed by 3 bases and 4 bases, with 10 bases remaining between them. The CDR3 loop spans 14 amino acids. The CDR3 DNA reads as TGTGCCAGCAGCTTGGCGGGTGCGTACAATGAGCAGTTCTTC. This gives the protein CASSLAGAYNEQFF. The whole variable domain, remainder taken from reference TRBV7-3 and TRBJ2-1, is GAGVSQTPSNKVTEKGKYVELRCDPISGHTALYWYRQSLGQGPEFLIYFQGTGAADDSGLPNDRFFAVRPEGSVSTLKIQRTERGDSAVYLCASSLAGAYNEQFFGPGTRLTVL.

This clonotype has only a few counts. The chain has TRBV20-1 and TRBJ2-2; D gene unclear. Germline values: CDR1 DFQATT, CDR2 SNEGSKA (reference sequence). The CDR3 totals 12 residues. Trimming cost V 5 bases and J 6 bases, with 10 bases left between them. CDR3 amino acids: CSARPGAGELFF. CDR3 DNA: TGCAGTGCTCGCCCAGGAGCCGGGGAGCTGTTTTTT.

There are a few counts of this clonotype. The chain combines TRBV5-5 with TRBJ2-3; perhaps TRBD1 as D (6 bases). The germline CDR1 and CDR2 sequences are SGHKS and YYEKEE (reference sequence). The V gene lost 3 bases and the J gene lost 4 bases, with 24 bases spanning the gap. This CDR3 has 18 residues. CDR3 DNA sequence: TGTGCCAGCAGCTCCACCCGGACAGCCTATTGGGGGCCAGATACGCAGTATTTT. It is translated as CASSSTRTAYWGPDTQYF.